This T cell receptor beta chain was recovered during a study of T cells after yellow fever vaccination. The overall study: Preparation of fractions with low cell numbers was performed using SMART-Seq v4 Ultra Low Input. Study results and limitations: Only a minor proportion of clonotypes was detected across both CD4 and CD8 compartments. A faster peak, day 5 versus 15, was reached by the weaker secondary response.

Many counts were recorded for this clonotype. Its target is not known. The J segment lost 4 bases and the V segment lost 2 bases, leaving 7 bases of the junction unmatched. The CDR3 loop spans 15 amino acids. Germline lookup yields CDR1 SGHAT and CDR2 FQNNGV. The study made its TCR cDNA through 5'RACE template switching. That step introduced a universal primer site along with UMIs. TCRdb itself ran the 5' RACE reads through MiXCR, one entry per CDR3 protein. The sample includes roughly 310,000 distinct CDR3 sequences, around 3.6% of them seen just once. The specimen was PBMCs, collected on the day of the yellow fever booster vaccination. The receptor comes from a man in his late teens or twenties who received the YFV17D yellow fever vaccine. The rearrangement links TRBV11-2 to TRBJ1-1; TRBD1 matches 7 bases. CDR3 coding DNA: TGTGCCAGCAGCTTAAATCGTGACAGGGTCACTGAAGCTTTCTTT. Residues: CASSLNRDRVTEAFF.